This T cell receptor (beta chain) was sequenced during a study of blood T cells in healthy people across ages. General observations from the study: Naive T cell percentage showed a strong correlation with the diversity of TCR beta. Calculation of diversity from one million T cells yielded estimates considered to be underestimates.

As regards this clonotype: Its target is not known.

Next came a second PCR, run for about 6 to 11 cycles, which used a sample-barcoded 5' primer along with a J-beta primer mix. TCRdb redid the calling of the 5' RACE reads with MiXCR, one entry per CDR3 protein. The sample shows roughly 1.9 million distinct CDR3 sequences, roughly two fifths of them seen only once. This CDR3 comprises 15 residues. Germline-derived CDR1 and CDR2 are LGHNA and YSLEER. Trimming took 0 bases from V and 7 from J, leaving 13 bases between them. A minimum of 6 micrograms of total RNA was extracted per sample. This sequence joins TRBV4-3 and TRBJ2-1; no clear D. The origin of this receptor is a human donor in good health. The source material was blood. In nucleotides, the CDR3 is TGCGCCAGCAGCCAAGATCGAATTGTGGGTAATGAGCAGTTCTTC. Its protein product is CASSQDRIVGNEQFF.